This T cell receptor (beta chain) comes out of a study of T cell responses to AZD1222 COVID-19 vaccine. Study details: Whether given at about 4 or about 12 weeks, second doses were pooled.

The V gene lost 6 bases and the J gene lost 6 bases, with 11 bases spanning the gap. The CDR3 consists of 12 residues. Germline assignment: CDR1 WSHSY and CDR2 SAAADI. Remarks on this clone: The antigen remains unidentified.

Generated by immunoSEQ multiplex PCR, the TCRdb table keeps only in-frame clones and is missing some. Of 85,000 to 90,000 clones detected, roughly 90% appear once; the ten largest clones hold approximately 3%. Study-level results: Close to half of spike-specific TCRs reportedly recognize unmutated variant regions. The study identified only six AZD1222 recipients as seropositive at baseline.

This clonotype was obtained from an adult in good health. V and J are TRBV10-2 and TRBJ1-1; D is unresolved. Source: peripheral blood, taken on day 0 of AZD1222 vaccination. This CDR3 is CASRAVGAEAFF. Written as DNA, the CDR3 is TGCGCCAGCAGAGCGGTCGGGGCTGAAGCTTTCTTT.